What follows describes a single T cell receptor (beta chain). Trimming removed 6 bases at V and 4 bases at J, with 9 bases between. CDR1 GTSNPN and CDR2 SVGIG come from the germline V gene (reference sequence). The CDR3 length is 12 residues. The repertoire was sequenced with immunoSEQ multiplex PCR; TCRdb's copy has only in-frame clones and lacks some. This table has hundreds of thousands of clones, approximately 90% appearing once. This sample was included in a study of shared T cell receptors in the human thymus. This sample also appeared in a second study, on human thymus T cells. That source notes: Resections from corrective heart surgery provided thymus tissue. A high degree of thymic repertoire overlap among unrelated individuals was reported in related research.

Sequencing was carried out using thymocytes. This clonotype originated in a boy in the first two years of life with a congenital heart defect. The chain carries TRBV30 and TRBJ2-2; TRBD2 might be the D (5 bases). Here the CDR3 reads CACPRGTGELFF. The CDR3, as DNA: TGTGCCTGCCCCCGGGGCACCGGGGAGCTGTTTTTT.